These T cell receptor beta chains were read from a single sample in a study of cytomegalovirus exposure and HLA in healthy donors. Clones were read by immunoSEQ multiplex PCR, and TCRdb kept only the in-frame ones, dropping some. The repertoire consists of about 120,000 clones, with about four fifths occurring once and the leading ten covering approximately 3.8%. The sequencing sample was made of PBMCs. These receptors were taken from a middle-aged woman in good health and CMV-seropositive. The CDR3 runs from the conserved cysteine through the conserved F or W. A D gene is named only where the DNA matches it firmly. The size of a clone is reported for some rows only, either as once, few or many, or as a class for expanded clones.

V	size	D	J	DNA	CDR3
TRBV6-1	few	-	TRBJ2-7	TGTGCCAGCAGTGAAGGGGGCCCCTACGAGCAGTACTTC	CASSEGGPYEQYF
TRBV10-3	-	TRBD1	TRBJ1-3	TGTGCCATCAGACAGGGACAGTTCTCTGGAAACACCATATATTTT	CAIRQGQFSGNTIYF
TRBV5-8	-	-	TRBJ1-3	TGTGCCAGCAGCTTTACAGATTCAGGAAACACCATATATTTT	CASSFTDSGNTIYF
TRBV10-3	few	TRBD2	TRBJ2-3	TGTGCCATCAGTTCAAATAGCGGGAGGGCCGCAGATACGCAGTATTTT	CAISSNSGRAADTQYF
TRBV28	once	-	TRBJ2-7	TGTGCCAGCAGTTTAGTGGGGGGCGAGCAGTACTTC	CASSLVGGEQYF
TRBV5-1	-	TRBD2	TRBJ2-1	TGCGCCAGCAGCCCCTCTAGCGGGAGGAACAATGAGCAGTTCTTC	CASSPSSGRNNEQFF
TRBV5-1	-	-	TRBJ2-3	TGCGCCAGCAGCTGGACGGACTATTACACAGATACGCAGTATTTT	CASSWTDYYTDTQYF
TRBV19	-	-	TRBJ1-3	TGTGCCAGTAGTACAGGAAACACCATATATTTT	CASSTGNTIYF
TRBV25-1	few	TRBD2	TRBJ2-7	TGTGCCAGCAGTGGGTTAGCGGGAGAGTCCGAGCAGTACTTC	CASSGLAGESEQYF
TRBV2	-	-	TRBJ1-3	TGTGCCAGCAGCAGAGGAACTGGAAACACCATATATTTT	CASSRGTGNTIYF
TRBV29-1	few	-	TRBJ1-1	TGCAGCGTTGTAGTTGGGAGCACTGAAGCTTTCTTT	CSVVVGSTEAFF
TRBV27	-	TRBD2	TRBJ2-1	TGTGCCAGCAGTCTTGGGGGAGGGCCCTACAATGAGCAGTTCTTC	CASSLGGGPYNEQFF
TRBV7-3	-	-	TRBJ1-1	TGTGCCAGCGGAGCCGGGGGAAACACTGAAGCTTTCTTT	CASGAGGNTEAFF